The rows below give T cell receptor beta chains drawn from one sample of a study of long-term antiretroviral therapy in people with HIV. Method: immunoSEQ multiplex PCR; TCRdb's copy keeps in-frame clones and lacks some. The sample holds approximately 13,000 clones, 88% seen once. Sequencing was performed on unsorted PBMCs, taken 2.1 years after starting antiretroviral therapy. These receptors all come from a middle-aged woman with HIV. CDR3s include the opening cysteine and the closing phenylalanine or tryptophan.

>TRBJ2-1|TRBV30
CAWSAGTSYNEQFF
>TRBJ2-5|TRBV9
CASSVNAGGTQETQYF
>TRBJ1-4|TRBV21-1
CASSKALMVRLNEKLFF
>TRBJ2-1|TRBV6-5
CASSRSYRGHEQFF
>TRBJ2-7|TRBV11-3
CASSLSMGNEQYF
>TRBJ1-1|TRBV7-9
CASSLVSWDRADLTEAFF
>TRBJ2-3|TRBV29-1
CSVAVSGGASDTQYF
>TRBJ2-1|TRBV29-1
CSVDRQGNEQFF
>TRBJ2-1|TRBV29-1
CSVVRGTRQNEQFF
>TRBJ2-7|TRBV6-1
CASSELAEWGREQYF
>TRBJ1-6|TRBV6-5
CASSSSHGTPLHF
>TRBJ1-1|TRBV11-2
CASRANTEAFF
>TRBJ2-2|TRBV25-1
CASSDKGRRLTGELFF
>TRBJ2-7|TRBV7-2
CASSRDRSSYEQYF
>TRBJ2-2|TRBV4-3
CASSQDFSGATGELFF
>TRBJ2-1|TRBV9
CASSENSGAQFF
>TRBJ2-7|TRBV4-1
CASSQGAGASYEQYF
>TRBJ1-4|TRBV7-2
CASSLPPNEKLFF
>TRBJ1-5|TRBV6-5
CASRLTVSNQPQHF
>TRBJ2-3|TRBV9
CASSPGQGVRGTDTQYF
>TRBJ1-2|TRBV27
CASSLKFSNYGYTF
>TRBJ2-5|TRBV7-2
CASSSYRGRQETQYF
>TRBJ2-7|TRBV7-2
CASSLVWGGLSYEQYF
>TRBJ2-4|TRBV7-9
CASSLGGLGRGVNIQYF
>TRBJ2-5|TRBV7-7
CASSLVGSEEETQYF
>TRBJ1-1|TRBV12-5
CASGLRGSNTEAFF
>TRBJ1-3|TRBV30
CAWNIQGDTIYF
>TRBJ1-6|TRBV9
CASSGTGYNSPLHF
>TRBJ2-2|TRBV6-6
CASSDRGSGELFF
>TRBJ2-2|TRBV5-6
CASSLGHVVAGELFF
>TRBJ2-5|TRBV10-2
CASSTGGVREAQYF
>TRBJ1-4|TRBV10-3
CAISDAVSANEKLFF
>TRBJ2-4|TRBV4-3
CASSQGGTGWTNIQYF
>TRBJ1-2|TRBV7-2
CASSLDYRGQDYGYTF
>TRBJ2-2|TRBV29-1
CSVAPGLAGGLNTGELFF
>TRBJ2-1|TRBV30
CAWSKYSTYNEQFF
>TRBJ2-7|TRBV7-9
CASSPTGQGGEQYF
>TRBJ2-3|TRBV15
CATSREIADTQYF
>TRBJ2-1|TRBV7-9
CASRLASNEQFF
>TRBJ1-2|TRBV10-3
CATLGQGATYGYTF
>TRBJ1-2|TRBV6-5
CASSNRQGAYGGYTF
>TRBJ1-1|TRBV11-2
CASSPEWTDTEAFF